This TCR beta chain was identified in a study of Ad26.COV2.S vaccination and SARS-CoV-2 variants. As for the study in general: Intramuscularly, Ad26.COV2.S was given either once or twice, 56 days apart.

The length of the CDR3 is 18 residues. Libraries were prepared by immunoSEQ multiplex PCR; TCRdb keeps only in-frame clonotypes and omits some of them. The sample includes hundreds of thousands of clones, roughly 90% of them seen just once. Stated treatment: around 19 received Ad26.COV2.S at low or high dose, single or two shots; 5 received placebo; per-sample allocation not given. Each sample was drawn 63 days after the first injection (of vaccine or placebo). The input for sequencing was peripheral blood, taken in a trial of Ad26.COV2.S vaccine versus placebo. The source is a person between 18 and 65 years old who received the Ad26.COV2.S COVID-19 vaccine or a placebo. The V gene is TRBV21-1, the J gene TRBJ2-2. TRBV21-1 is labeled a pseudogene. The CDR3 sequence is CASSTRKPTDRLTGELFF. The CDR3 DNA reads as TGTGCCAGCAGCACACGTAAACCTACGGACCGGCTGACCGGGGAGCTGTTTTTT.